This T cell receptor (beta chain) was identified during a study of response to subunit inactivated influenza vaccine. TCRdb reprocessed the RT-PCR reads via MiXCR and lists one record per CDR3 protein. The data contain about 170,000 distinct CDR3 sequences, approximately 12% of them singletons. The CDR3 spans 16 residues. Germline CDR1 is SGHAT and CDR2 is FQNNGV. The V end was cut by 0 bases, the J end by 3 bases, with 12 bases between. The same data also contributed to another study, on T cells expressing NK-cell markers. Per that study: TCR beta libraries carry UMIs added by 5'RACE template switching. Within the sequenced cohort of eight donors, seven exhibited HCMV seropositivity and one was seronegative. Several of the experiments relied on an anti-gamma-delta TCR antibody so that only alpha-beta TCR T cells were sorted. One observes that, in a handful of donors, these clonotypes were also the leading ones within the CD3+CD56-NKG2C+ fraction.

The J gene is TRBJ2-1, the V gene TRBV11-2; either TRBD1 or TRBD2 may supply D (5 bases each). The sequenced sample was CD8+ T cells sorted from PBMCs, obtained roughly 12 days after vaccination. The TCR sequence derives from a man aged 50 to 60 who received an inactivated influenza vaccine. The CDR3 protein is CASSLDWDPIYNEQFF. In DNA form, the CDR3 reads TGTGCCAGCAGCTTAGATTGGGACCCCATCTACAATGAGCAGTTCTTC.